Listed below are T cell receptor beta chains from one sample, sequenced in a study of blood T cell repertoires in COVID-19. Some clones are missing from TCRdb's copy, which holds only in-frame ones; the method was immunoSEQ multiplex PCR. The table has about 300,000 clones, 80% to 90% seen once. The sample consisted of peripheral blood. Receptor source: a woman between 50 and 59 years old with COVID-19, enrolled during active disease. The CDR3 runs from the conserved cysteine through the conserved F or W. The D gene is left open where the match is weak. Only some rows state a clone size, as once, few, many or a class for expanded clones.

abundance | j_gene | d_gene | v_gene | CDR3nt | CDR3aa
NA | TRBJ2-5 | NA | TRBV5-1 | TGCGCCAGCAGCTTGGCTTTCTATGGGCTAGCGGAGACCCAGTACTTC | CASSLAFYGLAETQYF
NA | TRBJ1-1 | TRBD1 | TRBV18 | TGTGCCAGCTCAGGCACACCCGGGACAGTAACAAACACTGAAGCTTTCTTT | CASSGTPGTVTNTEAFF
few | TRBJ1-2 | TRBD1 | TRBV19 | TGTGCCAGTAGAGGAGACAGGGGTGGCGGCTACACCTTC | CASRGDRGGGYTF
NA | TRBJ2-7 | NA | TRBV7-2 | TGTGCCAGCAGCTTGACAGCCAACACTGGCGAGCAGTACTTC | CASSLTANTGEQYF
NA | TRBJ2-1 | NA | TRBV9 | TGTGCCAGCAGCGTAGATGCTCACAGCTCCTACAATGAGCAGTTCTTC | CASSVDAHSSYNEQFF
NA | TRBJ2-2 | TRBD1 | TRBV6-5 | TGTGCCAGCAGAACGGGACAGGGACGTGTCGGGGAGCTGTTTTTT | CASRTGQGRVGELFF
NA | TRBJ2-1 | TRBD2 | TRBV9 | TGTGCCAGCAGCGTCTCCCGAGCGGGGTTCTCCTACAATGAGCAGTTCTTC | CASSVSRAGFSYNEQFF
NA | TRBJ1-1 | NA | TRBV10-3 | TGTGCCATCAGTGAGTCTCAGGAGAGGGCGGAAGCTTTCTTT | CAISESQERAEAFF
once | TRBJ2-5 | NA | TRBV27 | TGTGCCAGCAGTCCACGAGGGGTAGCGGCCCAAGAGACCCAGTACTTC | CASSPRGVAAQETQYF
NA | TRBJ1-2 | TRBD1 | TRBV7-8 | TGTGCCAGCAGTCCAACAGACAGGGGGCATGGCTACACCTTC | CASSPTDRGHGYTF
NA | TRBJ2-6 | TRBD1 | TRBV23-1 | TGCGCCAGCAGTCCGGGAGCCGGGACAGGGGGCTCATCTGGGGCCAACGTCCTGACTTTC | CASSPGAGTGGSSGANVLTF
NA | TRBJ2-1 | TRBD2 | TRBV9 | TGTGCCAGCAGCGGAACCCCCGTAGCGGGAGGTATAAGCAATGAGCAGTTCTTC | CASSGTPVAGGISNEQFF
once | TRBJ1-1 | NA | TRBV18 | TGTGCCAGCTCACAACTGGCCGGAGGGACTGAAGCTTTCTTT | CASSQLAGGTEAFF
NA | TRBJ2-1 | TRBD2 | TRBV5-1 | TGCGCCAGCAGCTTGTCGGCTAGCGGGAGTTATTTTCAGTTCTTC | CASSLSASGSYFQFF
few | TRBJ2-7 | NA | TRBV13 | TGTGCCAGCAGATGTGCTGAGGTGGGGCTTAGCTCCTACGAGCAGTACTTC | CASRCAEVGLSSYEQYF
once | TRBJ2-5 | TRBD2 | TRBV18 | TGTGCCAGCTCAGAAAGACTAGCTGGACAAGAGACCCAGTACTTC | CASSERLAGQETQYF
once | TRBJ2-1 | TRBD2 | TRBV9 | TGTGCCAGCAGCGTAGTGTCAGGACTAGCGGGAGATAATGAGCAGTTCTTC | CASSVVSGLAGDNEQFF
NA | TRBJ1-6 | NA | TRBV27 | TGTGCCAGCAGTTACGGAGGGGCTCGCAATTCACCCCTCCACTTT | CASSYGGARNSPLHF
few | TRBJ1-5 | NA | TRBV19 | TGTGCCAGTAGGGACAGAGGCAATCAGCCCCAGCATTTT | CASRDRGNQPQHF
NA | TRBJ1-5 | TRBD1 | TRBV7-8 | TGTGCCAGCAGCCTAAGGACAGGGGATCAGCCCCAGCATTTT | CASSLRTGDQPQHF
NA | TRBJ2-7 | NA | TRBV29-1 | TGCAGCGTTGCCGGGACAAGCTCCTACGAGCAGTACTTC | CSVAGTSSYEQYF
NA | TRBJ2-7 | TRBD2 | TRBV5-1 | TGCGCCAGCAGCTCAGGGACTAGCGGGAACGAGCAGTACTTC | CASSSGTSGNEQYF
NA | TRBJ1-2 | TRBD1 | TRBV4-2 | TGTGCCAGCAGCCAAGAAGAGGGGGCCACCTTC | CASSQEEGATF
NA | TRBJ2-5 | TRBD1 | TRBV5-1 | TGCGCCAGCAGCCAAGGGACAGGAAAAGAGACCCAGTACTTC | CASSQGTGKETQYF
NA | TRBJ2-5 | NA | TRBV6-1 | TGTGCCAGCAGTGATCATCCAAACAGGAAGGCAAAAGAGACCCAGTACTTC | CASSDHPNRKAKETQYF
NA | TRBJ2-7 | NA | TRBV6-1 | TGTGCCAGCAGTGAATGGGGCAGTTCGTCCTACGAGCAGTACTTC | CASSEWGSSSYEQYF
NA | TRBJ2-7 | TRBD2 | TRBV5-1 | TGCGCCAGCAGCTCGACTAGCGGGAGGCCCTACGAGCAGTACTTC | CASSSTSGRPYEQYF
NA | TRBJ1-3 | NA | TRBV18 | TGTGCCAGCTCACCCGTACAGGGATCCGGAAACACCATATATTTT | CASSPVQGSGNTIYF
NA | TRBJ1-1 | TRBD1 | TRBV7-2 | TGTGCCAGCAGCTTAGCGGGACAGATGAACACTGAAGCTTTCTTT | CASSLAGQMNTEAFF
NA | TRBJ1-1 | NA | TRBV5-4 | TGTGCCAGCAGCTTGGGGGGCAGCCTCGGAGCCCTGAACACTGAAGCTTTCTTT | CASSLGGSLGALNTEAFF
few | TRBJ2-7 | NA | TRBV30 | TGTGCCTGGAGTGTACAGAATACCTACGAGCAGTACTTC | CAWSVQNTYEQYF
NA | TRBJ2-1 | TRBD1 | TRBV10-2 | TGCGCCAGCAGTGACGCCGGACAGGGCCCTTCTCGCAATGAGCAGTTCTTC | CASSDAGQGPSRNEQFF
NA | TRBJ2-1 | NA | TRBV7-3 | TGTGCCAGCAGCTTCACCACTAGTTCAGGTGAGCAGTTCTTC | CASSFTTSSGEQFF
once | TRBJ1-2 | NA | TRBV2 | TGTGCCAGCAGTGCTGAACAGAACTATGGCTACACCTTC | CASSAEQNYGYTF
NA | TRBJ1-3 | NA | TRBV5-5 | TGTGCCAGCAGCTCGGACAGATCAGGGGCAATGAAATACGGAAACACCATATATTTT | CASSSDRSGAMKYGNTIYF
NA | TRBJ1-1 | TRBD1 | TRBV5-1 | TGCGCCAGCCACGGAAGGGGGCACACTGAAGCTTTCTTT | CASHGRGHTEAFF
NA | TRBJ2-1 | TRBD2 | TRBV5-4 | TGTGCCAGCAGCTTAAGCGGGAGGTCCTACAATGAGCAGTTCTTC | CASSLSGRSYNEQFF
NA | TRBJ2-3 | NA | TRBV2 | TGTGCCAGCAGACTCGGCGGGGTCACAGATACGCAGTATTTT | CASRLGGVTDTQYF
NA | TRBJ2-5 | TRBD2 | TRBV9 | TGTGCCAGCAGCGTAGATGGGCGGGGGTCTGGGGAGACCCAGTACTTC | CASSVDGRGSGETQYF
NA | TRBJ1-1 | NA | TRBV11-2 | TGTGCCAGCAGTAAATGGACAGTCCCGGGGACTGAAGCTTTCTTT | CASSKWTVPGTEAFF
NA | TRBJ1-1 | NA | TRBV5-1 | TGCGCCAGCAGCTTGGGTGGGGGGAGGATGAACACTGAAGCTTTCTTT | CASSLGGGRMNTEAFF
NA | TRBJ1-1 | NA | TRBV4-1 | TGCGCCAGCAGCCAAGCGGGGGGAGGGTTCTCTGAAGCTTTCTTT | CASSQAGGGFSEAFF